The rows below give T cell receptor beta chains drawn from one sample of a study of blood T cells in healthy people across ages. TCRdb ran MiXCR on the 5' RACE reads and lists one entry per CDR3 protein. The data contain 980,000 or so distinct CDR3 sequences, under 50% of them singletons. Sequencing was done on a sample of blood. The receptors shown here come from a man aged 25 to 45 in good health. Both conserved end residues are part of each CDR3. Fields, in order: CDR3 protein, CDR3 DNA, V gene, D gene, J gene, clone size. D genes are given only for firm matches. A row's size may be missing; if present it is once, few, many or a size class.

cdr3_aa: CASLGDRTNSPLHF
cdr3_nt: TGTGCCAGCCTCGGAGACAGGACTAATTCACCCCTCCACTTT
v_call: TRBV2
d_call: -
j_call: TRBJ1-6
clone_size: -

cdr3_aa: CASSGGEAFF
cdr3_nt: TGTGCCAGCAGCGGAGGTGAAGCTTTCTTT
v_call: TRBV12-3/TRBV12-4
d_call: -
j_call: TRBJ1-1
clone_size: -

cdr3_aa: CSAGTSGGQSSYEQYF
cdr3_nt: TGCAGTGCGGGGACTAGCGGGGGCCAAAGCTCCTACGAGCAGTACTTC
v_call: TRBV20-1
d_call: TRBD2
j_call: TRBJ2-7
clone_size: -

cdr3_aa: CASSHGTGHNEKLFF
cdr3_nt: TGCGCCAGCAGCCACGGGACAGGGCATAATGAAAAACTGTTTTTT
v_call: TRBV4-1
d_call: TRBD1
j_call: TRBJ1-4
clone_size: -

cdr3_aa: CAISEVAEKSTYEQYF
cdr3_nt: TGTGCCATCAGTGAAGTAGCAGAAAAGTCGACCTACGAGCAGTACTTC
v_call: TRBV10-3
d_call: -
j_call: TRBJ2-7
clone_size: -

cdr3_aa: CASSLSRVTEAFF
cdr3_nt: TGTGCCAGCAGTTTAAGCAGGGTTACTGAAGCTTTCTTT
v_call: TRBV12-3/TRBV12-4
d_call: -
j_call: TRBJ1-1
clone_size: -

cdr3_aa: CASSYPWGGDTDTQYF
cdr3_nt: TGTGCCAGCAGCTACCCTTGGGGGGGGGACACAGATACGCAGTATTTT
v_call: TRBV7-8
d_call: TRBD2
j_call: TRBJ2-3
clone_size: -

cdr3_aa: CASSEKSQGREQYF
cdr3_nt: TGTGCCAGCAGCGAAAAATCCCAGGGGAGGGAGCAGTACTTC
v_call: TRBV11-2
d_call: -
j_call: TRBJ2-7
clone_size: -

cdr3_aa: CASPPSGGENTGELFF
cdr3_nt: TGTGCCAGCCCTCCAAGCGGGGGGGAGAACACCGGGGAGCTGTTTTTT
v_call: TRBV28
d_call: TRBD2
j_call: TRBJ2-2
clone_size: -

cdr3_aa: CASSEGAASYNEQFF
cdr3_nt: TGTGCCAGCAGTGAAGGGGCGGCTTCGTACAATGAGCAGTTCTTC
v_call: TRBV6-1
d_call: -
j_call: TRBJ2-1
clone_size: -

cdr3_aa: CSVHWDVEAFF
cdr3_nt: TGCAGCGTCCATTGGGACGTTGAAGCTTTCTTT
v_call: TRBV29-1
d_call: -
j_call: TRBJ1-1
clone_size: -

cdr3_aa: CASSSSRYEQYF
cdr3_nt: TGTGCCAGCAGCTCCTCCAGGTACGAGCAGTACTTC
v_call: TRBV5-6
d_call: -
j_call: TRBJ2-7
clone_size: -

cdr3_aa: CASSPRDSYNEQFF
cdr3_nt: TGTGCCAGCAGTCCCCGGGACAGCTACAATGAGCAGTTCTTC
v_call: TRBV6-5
d_call: TRBD1
j_call: TRBJ2-1
clone_size: many

cdr3_aa: CATSRDLAIPKNIQYF
cdr3_nt: TGTGCCACCAGCAGAGACCTGGCCATTCCCAAAAACATTCAGTACTTC
v_call: TRBV15
d_call: -
j_call: TRBJ2-4
clone_size: -

cdr3_aa: CASSQRTGGESDEQFF
cdr3_nt: TGTGCCAGCAGCCAACGAACCGGGGGGGAATCGGATGAGCAGTTCTTC
v_call: TRBV4-2
d_call: TRBD2
j_call: TRBJ2-1
clone_size: -

cdr3_aa: CASSPPTEQFF
cdr3_nt: TGTGCCAGCAGCCCCCCGACCGAGCAGTTCTTC
v_call: TRBV7-9
d_call: -
j_call: TRBJ2-1
clone_size: -

cdr3_aa: CASSQSGGWDTQYF
cdr3_nt: TGTGCCAGCAGCCAAAGCGGGGGGTGGGATACGCAGTATTTT
v_call: TRBV7-8
d_call: TRBD2
j_call: TRBJ2-3
clone_size: few

cdr3_aa: CASSPDDARGAWDTEAFF
cdr3_nt: TGCGCCAGCAGCCCCGATGACGCCCGCGGAGCTTGGGACACTGAAGCTTTCTTT
v_call: TRBV4-1
d_call: -
j_call: TRBJ1-1
clone_size: once

cdr3_aa: CASSDGRSQETQYF
cdr3_nt: TGTGCCAGCAGCGACGGGCGGTCACAAGAGACCCAGTACTTC
v_call: TRBV9
d_call: -
j_call: TRBJ2-5
clone_size: -

cdr3_aa: CASSSTGGDYGYTF
cdr3_nt: TGTGCCAGCAGTTCGACAGGGGGCGACTATGGCTACACCTTC
v_call: TRBV5-1
d_call: TRBD1
j_call: TRBJ1-2
clone_size: many

cdr3_aa: CASSFNVLAGVYEQYF
cdr3_nt: TGTGCCAGCAGCTTTAACGTTCTAGCGGGGGTCTACGAGCAGTACTTC
v_call: TRBV9
d_call: TRBD2
j_call: TRBJ2-7
clone_size: -

cdr3_aa: CASSGSGGLTDTQYF
cdr3_nt: TGTGCCAGCAGCGGTAGCGGGGGCCTCACAGATACGCAGTATTTT
v_call: TRBV6-2/TRBV6-3
d_call: TRBD2
j_call: TRBJ2-3
clone_size: -

cdr3_aa: CSARDLLALSHGEQYF
cdr3_nt: TGCAGTGCTAGAGATCTACTAGCTCTTTCTCACGGCGAGCAGTACTTC
v_call: TRBV20-1
d_call: -
j_call: TRBJ2-7
clone_size: -

cdr3_aa: CASSHLPGQKNIQYF
cdr3_nt: TGCGCCAGCAGCCACCTTCCGGGACAGAAAAACATTCAGTACTTC
v_call: TRBV4-3
d_call: TRBD1
j_call: TRBJ2-4
clone_size: few

cdr3_aa: CASSLATGQGMYEQYF
cdr3_nt: TGTGCCAGCAGCTTAGCTACGGGACAGGGAATGTACGAGCAGTACTTC
v_call: TRBV7-2
d_call: TRBD1
j_call: TRBJ2-7
clone_size: -